The rows below give T cell receptor beta chains drawn from one sample of a study of cytomegalovirus exposure and HLA in healthy donors. The table came from immunoSEQ multiplex PCR; TCRdb's copy has only in-frame clones and leaves some out. Of about 120,000 clones listed, less than 75% are singletons. Material: PBMCs. The receptors derive from a woman aged 40-49 years in good health and CMV-seronegative. Both conserved end residues are part of each CDR3. The order of the fields is V gene, J gene, D gene, clone size, CDR3 protein, CDR3 DNA. A D gene is named only where the DNA matches it firmly. Rows give clone size only sometimes, using once, few, many, or a class for an expanded clone.

TRBV28	TRBJ1-2	-	-	CASYLAGTGGGGYTF	TGTGCCAGTTACCTCGCCGGGACCGGGGGTGGGGGCTACACCTTC
TRBV5-4	TRBJ2-1	-	-	CASSWIGDLSEQFF	TGTGCCAGCAGCTGGATAGGAGATCTTTCGGAGCAGTTCTTC
TRBV4-2	TRBJ2-7	TRBD2	-	CASSRGRGAYEQYF	TGTGCCAGCAGCCGGGGGCGGGGGGCCTACGAGCAGTACTTC
TRBV19	TRBJ2-1	TRBD1	-	CASSDDRVGNEQFF	TGTGCCAGTAGTGATGACAGGGTGGGCAATGAGCAGTTCTTC
TRBV18	TRBJ2-7	TRBD1	-	CASSPTGEAGEQYF	TGTGCCAGCTCACCGACAGGGGAGGCTGGTGAGCAGTACTTC
TRBV10-3	TRBJ2-2	TRBD2	once	CAISESSSGGTGELFF	TGTGCCATCAGTGAGTCGAGTTCCGGGGGGACCGGGGAGCTGTTTTTT
TRBV9	TRBJ2-6	-	-	CASSVNTGANVLTF	TGTGCCAGCAGCGTAAACACTGGGGCCAACGTCCTGACTTTC
TRBV7-2	TRBJ2-3	TRBD1	-	CASSSRDSARDTQYF	TGTGCCAGCAGCTCCCGGGACAGCGCTAGGGATACGCAGTATTTT
TRBV18	TRBJ1-3	TRBD1	-	CASSLLPDRGGNTIYF	TGTGCCAGCTCACTCCTACCGGACAGGGGTGGAAACACCATATATTTT
TRBV6-5	TRBJ2-7	-	-	CASGSYEQYF	TGTGCCAGCGGCAGCTACGAGCAGTACTTC
TRBV7-3	TRBJ2-3	-	-	CASSLGLPSATDTQYF	TGTGCCAGCAGCTTAGGACTACCATCAGCAACAGATACGCAGTATTTT
TRBV29-1	TRBJ2-2	-	-	CSVDSQNTGELFF	TGCAGCGTAGACAGTCAGAACACCGGGGAGCTGTTTTTT
TRBV7-9	TRBJ1-1	TRBD1	few	CASSLWLSQGLNEAFF	TGTGCCAGCAGCTTATGGTTATCACAGGGGCTTAATGAAGCTTTCTTT
TRBV19	TRBJ1-2	-	-	CASRGAATLYGYTF	TGTGCCAGTAGGGGGGCGGCCACCCTCTATGGCTACACCTTC
TRBV28	TRBJ2-2	TRBD2	-	CASSLAGTSGLPGELFF	TGTGCCAGCAGTTTAGCCGGGACTAGCGGGTTGCCCGGGGAGCTGTTTTTT
TRBV28	TRBJ1-4	-	-	CASSHTRGGIRLFF	TGTGCCAGCAGCCATACACGGGGGGGGATCAGACTGTTTTTT
TRBV6-5	TRBJ1-4	-	once	CASSYRGLTNEKLFF	TGTGCCAGCAGTTACAGGGGACTAACTAATGAAAAACTGTTTTTT
TRBV7-2	TRBJ2-1	TRBD2	-	CASSRTSGSFIDEQFF	TGTGCCAGCAGCCGGACTAGCGGGAGTTTTATCGATGAGCAGTTCTTC
TRBV9	TRBJ1-2	-	-	CASSPQGANNYGYTF	TGTGCCAGCAGCCCACAGGGTGCGAATAACTATGGCTACACCTTC
TRBV27	TRBJ2-5	-	-	CASSDTPGGETQYF	TGTGCCAGCAGCGACACTCCCGGCGGGGAGACCCAGTACTTC
TRBV9	TRBJ2-1	TRBD2	once	CASSVGTSGSLGYNEQFF	TGTGCCAGCAGCGTGGGGACTAGCGGGAGCTTGGGTTACAATGAGCAGTTCTTC
TRBV27	TRBJ1-6	TRBD1	-	CASSFSSQGANSPLHF	TGTGCCAGCAGTTTCAGCTCCCAGGGGGCCAACTCACCCCTCCACTTT
TRBV7-2	TRBJ2-3	TRBD2	-	CASSRTSIGTDTQYF	TGTGCCAGCAGTCGGACTAGTATTGGCACAGATACGCAGTATTTT
TRBV5-6	TRBJ2-7	-	-	CASSFKWQRNHEQYF	TGTGCCAGCAGCTTTAAATGGCAGAGGAACCACGAGCAGTACTTC
TRBV4-1	TRBJ2-2	TRBD2	few	CASSLRGLAGGSTGELFF	TGCGCCAGCAGCCTTAGGGGACTAGCGGGAGGAAGCACCGGGGAGCTGTTTTTT
TRBV5-4	TRBJ2-7	-	once	CASSTIQGLNEQYF	TGTGCCAGCAGCACTATACAGGGCCTGAACGAGCAGTACTTC
TRBV4-2	TRBJ2-7	-	-	CASSQDRGFEQYF	TGTGCCAGCAGCCAAGATCGGGGTTTCGAGCAGTACTTC
TRBV7-2	TRBJ1-5	-	-	CASSLGRGNQPQHF	TGTGCCAGCAGCTTGGGCAGGGGCAATCAGCCCCAGCATTTT
TRBV18	TRBJ2-1	TRBD1	-	CASSPRWDRVGNEQFF	TGTGCCAGCTCACCAAGGTGGGACAGGGTGGGGAATGAGCAGTTCTTC
TRBV9	TRBJ2-7	TRBD1	-	CASSVGGTASYEQYF	TGTGCCAGCAGCGTAGGGGGGACAGCCTCGTACGAGCAGTACTTC
TRBV25-1	TRBJ1-2	-	-	CASRGVGGYTF	TGTGCCAGCAGAGGGGTAGGGGGCTACACCTTC
TRBV28	TRBJ2-7	-	-	CASSLRIRGRSTYEQYF	TGTGCCAGCAGTTTAAGGATTAGGGGGAGATCCACCTACGAGCAGTACTTC
TRBV28	TRBJ2-1	-	-	CASSLGGRYNEQFF	TGTGCCAGCAGTTTAGGGGGCAGGTACAATGAGCAGTTCTTC
TRBV27	TRBJ2-7	-	-	CASSFVTSSYEQYF	TGTGCCAGCAGCTTCGTGACTAGCTCCTACGAGCAGTACTTC
TRBV6-5	TRBJ2-1	TRBD2	-	CASASSGVHNEQFF	TGTGCCAGCGCATCTAGCGGGGTACACAATGAGCAGTTCTTC
TRBV19	TRBJ2-1	-	-	CATRPKIGRGVLNEQFF	TGTGCCACCCGACCGAAAATAGGGCGGGGAGTCCTCAATGAGCAGTTCTTC
TRBV21-1	TRBJ2-3	-	-	CASLPTGPPSTDTQYF	TGTGCCAGCCTTCCGACAGGGCCACCCAGCACAGATACGCAGTATTTT
TRBV28	TRBJ1-5	TRBD1	-	CASNFYRGRNQPQHF	TGTGCCAGCAACTTCTACAGGGGTCGCAATCAGCCCCAGCATTTT
TRBV6-7	TRBJ2-2	TRBD1	-	CASSPHVQGVLNTGELFF	TGTGCCAGCAGTCCTCACGTACAGGGGGTCTTGAACACCGGGGAGCTGTTTTTT
TRBV11-2	TRBJ2-7	TRBD2	-	CASSSLAGVVYEQYF	TGTGCCAGCAGCTCTCTAGCGGGAGTCGTCTACGAGCAGTACTTC